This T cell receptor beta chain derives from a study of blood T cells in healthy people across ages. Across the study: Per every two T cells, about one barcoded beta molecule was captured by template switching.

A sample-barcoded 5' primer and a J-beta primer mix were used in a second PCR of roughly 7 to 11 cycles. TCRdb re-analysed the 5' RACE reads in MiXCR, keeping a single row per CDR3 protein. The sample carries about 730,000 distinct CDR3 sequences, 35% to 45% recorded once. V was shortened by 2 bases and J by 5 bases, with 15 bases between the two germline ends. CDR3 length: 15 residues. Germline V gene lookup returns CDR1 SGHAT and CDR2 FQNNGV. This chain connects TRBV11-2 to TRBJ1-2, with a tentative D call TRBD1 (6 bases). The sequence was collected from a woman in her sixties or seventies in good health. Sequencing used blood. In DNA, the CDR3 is TGTGCCAGCAGCTTATCGGGGGGGCGAGGATATGGCTACACCTTC. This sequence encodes CASSLSGGRGYGYTF.